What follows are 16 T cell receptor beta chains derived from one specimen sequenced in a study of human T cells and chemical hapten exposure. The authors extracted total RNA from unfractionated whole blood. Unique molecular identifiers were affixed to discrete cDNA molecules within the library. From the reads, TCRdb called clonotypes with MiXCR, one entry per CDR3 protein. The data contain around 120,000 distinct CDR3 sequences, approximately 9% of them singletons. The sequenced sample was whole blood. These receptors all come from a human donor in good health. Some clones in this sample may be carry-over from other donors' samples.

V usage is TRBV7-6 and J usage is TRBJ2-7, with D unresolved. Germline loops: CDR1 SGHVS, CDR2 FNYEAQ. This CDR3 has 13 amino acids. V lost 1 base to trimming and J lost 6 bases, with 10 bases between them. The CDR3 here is CASSLGEATEQYF. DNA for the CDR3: TGTGCCAGCAGCTTAGGTGAGGCTACCGAGCAGTACTTC.

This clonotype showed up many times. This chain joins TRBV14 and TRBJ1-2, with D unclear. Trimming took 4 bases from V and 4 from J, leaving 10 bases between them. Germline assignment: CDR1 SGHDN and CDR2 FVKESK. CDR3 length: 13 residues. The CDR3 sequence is CASSPHGPYGYTF. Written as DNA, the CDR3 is TGTGCCAGCAGCCCCCACGGGCCCTATGGCTACACCTTC.

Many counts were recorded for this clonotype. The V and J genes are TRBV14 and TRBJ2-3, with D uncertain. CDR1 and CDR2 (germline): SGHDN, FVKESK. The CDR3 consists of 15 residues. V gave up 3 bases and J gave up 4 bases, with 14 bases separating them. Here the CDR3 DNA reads TGTGCCAGCAGCCAGCTACAAGGCGGTTCAGATACGCAGTATTTT. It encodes CASSQLQGGSDTQYF.

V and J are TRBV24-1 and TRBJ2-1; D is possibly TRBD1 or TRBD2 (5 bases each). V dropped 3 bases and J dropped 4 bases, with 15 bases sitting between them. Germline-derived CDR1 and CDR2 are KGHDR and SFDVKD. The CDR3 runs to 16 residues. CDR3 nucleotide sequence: TGTGCCACCAGTGATGGTAGGGGACGGAGGTACAATGAGCAGTTCTTC. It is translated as CATSDGRGRRYNEQFF.

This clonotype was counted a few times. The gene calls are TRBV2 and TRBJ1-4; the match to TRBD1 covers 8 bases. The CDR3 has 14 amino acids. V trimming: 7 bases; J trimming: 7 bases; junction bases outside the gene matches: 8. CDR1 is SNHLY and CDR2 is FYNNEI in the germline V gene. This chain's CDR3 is CASKGDRGSEKLFF. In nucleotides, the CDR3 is TGTGCCAGCAAGGGAGACAGGGGAAGTGAAAAACTGTTTTTT.

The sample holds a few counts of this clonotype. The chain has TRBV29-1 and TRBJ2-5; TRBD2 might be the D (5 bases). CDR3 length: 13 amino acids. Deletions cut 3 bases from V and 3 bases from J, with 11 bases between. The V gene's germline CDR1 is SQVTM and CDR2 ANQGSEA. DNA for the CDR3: TGCAGCGTTGAGGCCACGGAGGAAGAGACCCAGTACTTC. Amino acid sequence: CSVEATEEETQYF. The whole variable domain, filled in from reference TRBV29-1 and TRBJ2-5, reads SAVISQKPSRDICQRGTSLTIQCQVDSQVTMMFWYRQQPGQSLTLIATANQGSEATYESGFVIDKFPISRPNLTFSTLTVSNMSPEDSSIYLCSVEATEEETQYFGPGTRLLVL.

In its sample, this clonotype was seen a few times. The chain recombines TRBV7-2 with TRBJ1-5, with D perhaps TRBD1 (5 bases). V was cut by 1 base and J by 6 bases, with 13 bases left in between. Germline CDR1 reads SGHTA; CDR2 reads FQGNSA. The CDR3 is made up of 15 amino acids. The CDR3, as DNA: TGTGCCAGCAGCTTAGAATCTTTCGGGGGTCAGCCCCAGCATTTT. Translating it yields CASSLESFGGQPQHF.

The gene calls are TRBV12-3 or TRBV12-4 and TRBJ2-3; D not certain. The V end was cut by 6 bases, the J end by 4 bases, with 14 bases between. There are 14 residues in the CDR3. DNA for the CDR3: TGTGCCAGCAGCCCCCACTGGGGTGCAGATACGCAGTATTTT. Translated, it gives CASSPHWGADTQYF.

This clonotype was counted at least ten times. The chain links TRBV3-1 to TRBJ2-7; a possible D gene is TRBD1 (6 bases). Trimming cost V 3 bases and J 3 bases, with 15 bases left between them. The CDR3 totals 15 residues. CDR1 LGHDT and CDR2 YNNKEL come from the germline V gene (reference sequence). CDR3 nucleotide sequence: TGTGCCAGCAGCCATCGGGCGCAGGGGAACTACGAGCAGTACTTC. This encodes CASSHRAQGNYEQYF.

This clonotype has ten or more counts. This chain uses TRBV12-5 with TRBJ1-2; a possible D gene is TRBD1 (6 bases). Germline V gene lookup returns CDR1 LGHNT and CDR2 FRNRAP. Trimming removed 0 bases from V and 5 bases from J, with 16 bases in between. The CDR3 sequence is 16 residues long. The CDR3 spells CASGLVTGPQSYGYTF. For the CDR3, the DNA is TGTGCTAGTGGTTTGGTGACAGGCCCTCAGAGTTATGGCTACACCTTC.

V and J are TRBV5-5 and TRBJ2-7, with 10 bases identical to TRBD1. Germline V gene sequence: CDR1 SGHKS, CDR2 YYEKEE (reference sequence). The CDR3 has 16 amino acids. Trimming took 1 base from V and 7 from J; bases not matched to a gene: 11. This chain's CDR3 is CASSLIPAGQGYEQYF. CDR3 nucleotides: TGTGCCAGCAGCTTGATCCCTGCGGGACAGGGGTATGAGCAGTACTTC.

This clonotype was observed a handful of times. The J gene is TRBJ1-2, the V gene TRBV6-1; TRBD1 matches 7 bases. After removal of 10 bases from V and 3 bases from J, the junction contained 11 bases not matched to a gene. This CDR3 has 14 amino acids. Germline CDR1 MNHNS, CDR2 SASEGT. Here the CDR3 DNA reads TGTGCCACTGTGACAGGGCCCCAGGACTATGGCTACACCTTC. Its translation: CATVTGPQDYGYTF.

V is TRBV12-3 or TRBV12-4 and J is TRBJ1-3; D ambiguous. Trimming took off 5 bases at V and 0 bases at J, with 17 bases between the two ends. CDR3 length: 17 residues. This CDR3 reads CASSLSGGSRSGNTIYF. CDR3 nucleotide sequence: TGTGCCAGCAGTCTTTCAGGAGGGAGTCGCTCTGGAAACACCATATATTTT.

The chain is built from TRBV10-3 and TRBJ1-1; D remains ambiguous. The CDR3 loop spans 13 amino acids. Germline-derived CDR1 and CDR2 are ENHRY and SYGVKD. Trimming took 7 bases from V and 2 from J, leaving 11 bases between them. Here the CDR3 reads CAITLERNTEAFF. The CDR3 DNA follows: TGTGCCATCACTCTCGAGAGAAACACTGAAGCTTTCTTT.

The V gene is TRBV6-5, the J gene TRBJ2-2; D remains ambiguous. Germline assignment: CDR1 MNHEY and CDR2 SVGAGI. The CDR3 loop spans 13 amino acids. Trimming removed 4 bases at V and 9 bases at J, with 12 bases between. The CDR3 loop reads CASSSATGWELFF. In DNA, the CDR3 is TGTGCCAGCAGTTCCGCGACCGGGTGGGAGCTGTTTTTT.

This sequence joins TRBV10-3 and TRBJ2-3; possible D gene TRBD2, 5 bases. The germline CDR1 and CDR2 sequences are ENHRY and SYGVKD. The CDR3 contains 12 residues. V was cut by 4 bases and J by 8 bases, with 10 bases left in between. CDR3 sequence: CAISAGYGTQYF. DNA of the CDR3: TGTGCCATCAGTGCGGGATACGGTACGCAGTATTTT.